The 5 T cell receptor beta chains in this list originate from one sample, sequenced in a study of blood T cells in healthy people across ages. The use of a sample-barcoded 5' primer and a J-beta primer mix characterized a second PCR of roughly 6 to 12 cycles. TCRdb redid the calling of the 5' RACE reads with MiXCR, one entry per CDR3 protein. This table holds around 1,000,000 distinct CDR3 sequences, 20% to 25% found once. These data were likewise used in another study, on T cells of mothers and their children.

The sequencing input was blood. The receptors here all came from a girl aged 2-10 years in good health.

This clonotype has only a few counts. The chain is built from TRBV20-1 and TRBJ1-5, with D possibly matching TRBD1 (5 bases). V lost 6 bases and J lost 1, with 10 bases in between. CDR3 length: 13 amino acids. Germline assignment: CDR1 DFQATT and CDR2 SNEGSKA (reference sequence). CDR3 sequence reads: CSAFGTSNQPQHF. The CDR3 coding sequence is TGCAGTGCCTTCGGGACCAGCAATCAGCCCCAGCATTTT.

This chain connects TRBV6-1 to TRBJ2-6; D is perhaps TRBD2 (6 bases). CDR1 and CDR2 (germline): MNHNS, SASEGT. V lost 7 bases, J lost 2 bases, and 15 bases lay in between. This CDR3 is built from 16 residues. The CDR3 sequence: CASKAGLEPGANVLTF. The CDR3 DNA reads TGTGCCAGCAAGGCGGGACTGGAGCCTGGGGCCAACGTCCTGACTTTC.

This clonotype was counted a few times. V gene TRBV13 combines with J gene TRBJ1-1; no clear D gene. The CDR3 loop spans 13 amino acids. CDR1 is PRHDT, CDR2 FYEKMQ, per germline (reference sequence). V was clipped by 8 bases and J by 5 bases, with 15 bases between them. The CDR3 region has the DNA TGTGCCAGCGGGGAGGGAAGAGGAACTGAAGCTTTCTTT. It yields the protein CASGEGRGTEAFF. The variable domain in full, with the rest retrieved from reference TRBV13 and TRBJ1-1, is AAGVIQSPRHLIKEKRETATLKCYPIPRHDTVYWYQQGPGQDPQFLISFYEKMQSDKGSIPDRFSAQQFSDYHSELNMSSLELGDSALYFCASGEGRGTEAFFGQGTRLTVV.

The V call is TRBV29-1, the J call TRBJ2-7; possible D gene TRBD1, 6 bases. Germline V gene sequence: CDR1 SQVTM, CDR2 ANQGSEA. V was trimmed by 4 bases and J by 7 bases, leaving 26 bases between them. This CDR3 is 16 amino acids long. CDR3 sequence reads: CSVVGGYPAGESEQYF. Here the CDR3 DNA reads TGCAGCGTTGTCGGCGGATACCCCGCAGGGGAGTCTGAGCAGTACTTC.

J is TRBJ2-3 and V is TRBV7-2; 12 positions match TRBD1. Germline CDR1 and CDR2: SGHTA and FQGNSA. V lost 5 bases, J lost 6 bases, and 9 bases stayed unmatched. This CDR3 contains 16 residues. CDR3 coding DNA: TGTGCCAGCAGCCCTCGCCGGGACAGGGGGCCCGATACGCAGTATTTT. It specifies CASSPRRDRGPDTQYF.